These T cell receptor beta chains were read from a single sample in a study of T cell responses to AZD1222 COVID-19 vaccine. Clones were read by immunoSEQ multiplex PCR, and TCRdb kept only the in-frame ones, dropping some. The top ten clones hold 1% to 1.5% of a sample with approximately 190,000 clones, 85% to 95% of them seen once. This sample comprised peripheral blood, obtained on day 0 of AZD1222 vaccination. These receptors all come from an adult in good health. Each CDR3 is given with its conserved first and last residue. Each record gives: V gene, J gene, D gene, clone size, CDR3 DNA, CDR3 protein. A D gene is named only where the DNA matches it firmly. Some rows have no size entry. The others give once, few or many, or a class for an expanded clone.

v_call: TRBV2
j_call: TRBJ1-5
d_call: .
clone_size: .
cdr3_nt: TGTGCCAGCAGTGAAGCGATTCAGCCCCAGCATTTT
cdr3_aa: CASSEAIQPQHF

v_call: TRBV3-1/TRBV3-2
j_call: TRBJ2-1
d_call: .
clone_size: .
cdr3_nt: TGTGCCAGCAGCCTTGGACGAACCACCTACAATGAGCAGTTCTTC
cdr3_aa: CASSLGRTTYNEQFF

v_call: TRBV7-9
j_call: TRBJ1-2
d_call: TRBD1
clone_size: .
cdr3_nt: TGTGCCAGCAGCTCCGGAAAGGGGGCCTATGGCTACACCTTC
cdr3_aa: CASSSGKGAYGYTF

v_call: TRBV27
j_call: TRBJ1-2
d_call: .
clone_size: .
cdr3_nt: TGTGCCAGCAGTTTTCGCCCAGGGAACTATGGCTACACCTTC
cdr3_aa: CASSFRPGNYGYTF

v_call: TRBV7-6
j_call: TRBJ2-5
d_call: .
clone_size: .
cdr3_nt: TGTGCCAGCAGCTTAAGGACCGAGACCCAGTACTTC
cdr3_aa: CASSLRTETQYF

v_call: TRBV3-1/TRBV3-2
j_call: TRBJ1-5
d_call: .
clone_size: .
cdr3_nt: TGTGCCAGCAGCCAAGAGGGCGTGGGGCAGCCCCAGCATTTT
cdr3_aa: CASSQEGVGQPQHF

v_call: TRBV6-5
j_call: TRBJ2-7
d_call: TRBD1
clone_size: .
cdr3_nt: TGTGCCAGCAGTTGGGACAGGGGAAAATACGAGCAGTACTTC
cdr3_aa: CASSWDRGKYEQYF

v_call: TRBV7-9
j_call: TRBJ1-1
d_call: .
clone_size: once
cdr3_nt: TGTGCCAGCAGCTTACACCAGACTGGGAACACTGAAGCTTTCTTT
cdr3_aa: CASSLHQTGNTEAFF

v_call: TRBV5-6
j_call: TRBJ2-1
d_call: .
clone_size: .
cdr3_nt: TGTGCCAGCAGCTTGGGGCAGGTGAGGTACAATGAGCAGTTCTTC
cdr3_aa: CASSLGQVRYNEQFF

v_call: TRBV2
j_call: TRBJ2-1
d_call: TRBD1
clone_size: .
cdr3_nt: TGTGCCAGCAGACCCTCGGGACAGGGGACTGAGCAGTTCTTC
cdr3_aa: CASRPSGQGTEQFF

v_call: TRBV7-3
j_call: TRBJ2-3
d_call: .
clone_size: .
cdr3_nt: TGTGCCAGCAGCCCGGGATCTGCCACAGATACGCAGTATTTT
cdr3_aa: CASSPGSATDTQYF

v_call: TRBV19
j_call: TRBJ1-2
d_call: .
clone_size: .
cdr3_nt: TGTGCCAGTAGTCTGAGGTTGATTGGCTACACCTTC
cdr3_aa: CASSLRLIGYTF

v_call: TRBV10-3
j_call: TRBJ1-3
d_call: TRBD1
clone_size: .
cdr3_nt: TGTGCCATCAGTCCGGGACAGGGGAAAGCTGGAAACACCATATATTTT
cdr3_aa: CAISPGQGKAGNTIYF

v_call: TRBV10-1
j_call: TRBJ2-3
d_call: .
clone_size: .
cdr3_nt: TGCGCCAGCAGTAATTACCGGGACACAGATACGCAGTATTTT
cdr3_aa: CASSNYRDTDTQYF

v_call: TRBV3-1/TRBV3-2
j_call: TRBJ1-4
d_call: .
clone_size: .
cdr3_nt: TGTGCCAGCAGCCAGGTGGCGCGTGAAAAACTGTTTTTT
cdr3_aa: CASSQVAREKLFF

v_call: TRBV7-2
j_call: TRBJ1-2
d_call: .
clone_size: .
cdr3_nt: TGTGCCAGCAGCTTATTTGACTATGGCTACACCTTC
cdr3_aa: CASSLFDYGYTF

v_call: TRBV19
j_call: TRBJ1-5
d_call: .
clone_size: .
cdr3_nt: TGTGCCAGTAGGACTGCAGGGGATCAGCCCCAGCATTTT
cdr3_aa: CASRTAGDQPQHF

v_call: TRBV7-9
j_call: TRBJ1-2
d_call: .
clone_size: .
cdr3_nt: TGTGCCAGCAGCTTAATGGTCTATGGCTACACCTTC
cdr3_aa: CASSLMVYGYTF

v_call: TRBV7-9
j_call: TRBJ2-7
d_call: .
clone_size: few
cdr3_nt: TGTGCCAGCAGGCTCGTCGGGGGATGGGAGCAGTACTTC
cdr3_aa: CASRLVGGWEQYF

v_call: TRBV7-3
j_call: TRBJ2-3
d_call: TRBD2
clone_size: .
cdr3_nt: TGTGCCAGCAGCTCCGGACTAGCGGGGCGGACAGATACGCAGTATTTT
cdr3_aa: CASSSGLAGRTDTQYF

v_call: TRBV19
j_call: TRBJ2-6
d_call: .
clone_size: .
cdr3_nt: TGTGCCAGTAGTAAGGGTTGGGTGGACTCTGGGGCCAACGTCCTGACTTTC
cdr3_aa: CASSKGWVDSGANVLTF

v_call: TRBV29-1
j_call: TRBJ1-3
d_call: .
clone_size: .
cdr3_nt: TGCAGCGGGAAAAGGGACATGGGCGCCGGCACCATATATTTT
cdr3_aa: CSGKRDMGAGTIYF

v_call: TRBV29-1
j_call: TRBJ1-2
d_call: TRBD1
clone_size: once
cdr3_nt: TGCAGCGTATCCGAACAGGGGGTTGGCTACACCTTC
cdr3_aa: CSVSEQGVGYTF

v_call: TRBV18
j_call: TRBJ2-7
d_call: .
clone_size: .
cdr3_nt: TGTGCCAGCTCACTGGGCTACCCCTACGAGCAGTACTTC
cdr3_aa: CASSLGYPYEQYF

v_call: TRBV11-1
j_call: TRBJ1-1
d_call: .
clone_size: .
cdr3_nt: TGTGCCAGCAGCTCCTTTGGCAACACTGAAGCTTTCTTT
cdr3_aa: CASSSFGNTEAFF

v_call: TRBV28
j_call: TRBJ2-1
d_call: .
clone_size: .
cdr3_nt: TGTGCCAGCAGTTTAGTGGATGAGCAGTTCTTC
cdr3_aa: CASSLVDEQFF

v_call: TRBV7-9
j_call: TRBJ1-1
d_call: TRBD1
clone_size: .
cdr3_nt: TGTGCCAGCAGGAAACAGGGGGCGACTGAAGCTTTCTTT
cdr3_aa: CASRKQGATEAFF

v_call: TRBV3-1/TRBV3-2
j_call: TRBJ2-7
d_call: .
clone_size: .
cdr3_nt: TGTGCCAGCAGCCACGGGACGTTAACACCCTACGAGCAGTACTTC
cdr3_aa: CASSHGTLTPYEQYF

v_call: TRBV11-2
j_call: TRBJ1-1
d_call: .
clone_size: .
cdr3_nt: TGTGCCAGCAGCTTAGGGCACGGTCGGGGCACTGAAGCTTTCTTT
cdr3_aa: CASSLGHGRGTEAFF

v_call: TRBV19
j_call: TRBJ2-1
d_call: .
clone_size: once
cdr3_nt: TGTGCCAGTAGCCTCAGTTCGAGGACTTTGTACAATGAGCAGTTCTTC
cdr3_aa: CASSLSSRTLYNEQFF

v_call: TRBV6-5
j_call: TRBJ1-2
d_call: TRBD1
clone_size: few
cdr3_nt: TGTGCCAGCAGTTCCCTTGGACAGGGGACTTATGGCTACACCTTC
cdr3_aa: CASSSLGQGTYGYTF

v_call: TRBV30
j_call: TRBJ2-2
d_call: .
clone_size: .
cdr3_nt: TGTGCCTCCAGGGTCACCGGGGAGCTGTTTTTT
cdr3_aa: CASRVTGELFF

v_call: TRBV19
j_call: TRBJ2-1
d_call: .
clone_size: .
cdr3_nt: TGTGCCAGTAGTTATACGGCCCTGGTCAATGAGCAGTTCTTC
cdr3_aa: CASSYTALVNEQFF

v_call: TRBV5-8
j_call: TRBJ2-1
d_call: TRBD2
clone_size: .
cdr3_nt: TGTGCCAGCAGCCACCTACTAGCGGGGGGGTACAATGAGCAGTTCTTC
cdr3_aa: CASSHLLAGGYNEQFF

v_call: TRBV4-1
j_call: TRBJ1-5
d_call: TRBD1
clone_size: .
cdr3_nt: TGCGCCAGCAGCCAAGCTCGGGACAGGGTAAGCAATCAGCCCCAGCATTTT
cdr3_aa: CASSQARDRVSNQPQHF

v_call: TRBV14
j_call: TRBJ2-1
d_call: TRBD2
clone_size: .
cdr3_nt: TGTGCCAGCAGCCAAGTGCGTACACCCGGGACTAGCGACAATGAGCAGTTCTTC
cdr3_aa: CASSQVRTPGTSDNEQFF

v_call: TRBV6-5
j_call: TRBJ1-6
d_call: .
clone_size: .
cdr3_nt: TGTGCCCCCCACCCCCAGGGCGCAAATTCACCCCTCCACTTT
cdr3_aa: CAPHPQGANSPLHF